Each of the 8 T cell receptor beta chains below was sequenced from the same sample in a study of blood T cell repertoires in COVID-19. This table comes from immunoSEQ multiplex PCR, and its TCRdb copy is limited to in-frame clones, with some not included. This table has 300,000 to 400,000 clones, roughly 90% appearing once. Sequenced sample: peripheral blood. Receptors were obtained from a woman aged 70-85 years with COVID-19, enrolled during active disease.

The V call is TRBV11-2, the J call TRBJ2-7; D is unresolved. Trimming removed 0 bases from V and 3 bases from J, with 6 bases in between. The CDR3 contains 13 residues. Germline V gene lookup returns CDR1 SGHAT and CDR2 FQNNGV. The CDR3 sequence: CASSLDRRYEQYF. The CDR3 DNA reads as TGTGCCAGCAGCTTAGATCGTCGCTACGAGCAGTACTTC.

The V call is TRBV18, the J call TRBJ1-2; possible D gene TRBD1, 6 bases. Germline CDR1 is KGHSH and CDR2 is LQKENI. This CDR3 has 16 residues. Trimming left V 3 bases short and J 0 bases short, with 14 bases between. The CDR3 is CASSPRQDPTNYGYTF. DNA for the CDR3: TGTGCCAGCTCACCGCGACAGGATCCTACTAACTATGGCTACACCTTC.

The chain links TRBV30 to TRBJ1-3; D is ambiguous. The V end was cut by 0 bases, the J end by 6 bases, with 24 bases between. The CDR3 is 18 amino acids. From germline, CDR1 is GTSNPN and CDR2 SVGIG (reference sequence). This chain's CDR3 is CAWSVRQSGWVGKNTIYF. The CDR3 DNA is TGTGCCTGGAGTGTACGTCAATCGGGGTGGGTCGGGAAAAACACCATATATTTT.

The V gene is TRBV6-1, the J gene TRBJ2-7, with D possibly TRBD1 on 6 matching bases. The CDR3 is made up of 14 amino acids. Germline V gene data show CDR1 as MNHNS and CDR2 as SASEGT. The V end was cut by 3 bases, the J end by 2 bases, with 11 bases between. The CDR3 sequence is CASSDARTAYEQYF. CDR3 sequence (DNA): TGTGCCAGCAGTGACGCGAGGACAGCCTACGAGCAGTACTTC.

The genes are TRBV18 and TRBJ1-1, with TRBD1 identical over 7 bases. V was pared by 6 bases and J by 0 bases, with 7 bases of the junction left unmatched. The CDR3 sequence is 15 residues long. Germline assignment: CDR1 KGHSH and CDR2 LQKENI. DNA of the CDR3: TGTGCCAGCTCGCCTACAACAGGGGTGAACACTGAAGCTTTCTTT. Translated, it gives CASSPTTGVNTEAFF.

The chain combines TRBV30 with TRBJ1-1; D gene ambiguous. Germline assignment: CDR1 GTSNPN and CDR2 SVGIG (reference sequence). Trimming removed 2 bases from V and 7 bases from J, with 11 bases in between. The CDR3 runs 12 residues. The chain's CDR3 is CAWSTTGFEAFF. In DNA form, the CDR3 reads TGTGCCTGGAGTACAACGGGGTTTGAAGCTTTCTTT.

This chain links TRBV4-1 with TRBJ1-2; D may be TRBD1 (5 bases). There are 14 residues in the CDR3. CDR1 and CDR2 (germline): MGHRA, YSYEKL. Deletions cut 4 bases from V and 0 bases from J, with 9 bases between. CDR3 protein: CASSPGGANYGYTF. DNA for the CDR3: TGCGCCAGCAGCCCTGGAGGGGCTAACTATGGCTACACCTTC.

This chain connects TRBV27 to TRBJ1-6; tentatively, D is TRBD1 (5 bases). The CDR3 loop spans 15 amino acids. Deletions cut 2 bases from V and 10 bases from J, with 15 bases between. Germline CDR1 and CDR2: MNHEY and SMNVEV (reference sequence). The CDR3 protein is CASSLVRDIYSPLHF. The CDR3 bases are TGTGCCAGCAGTTTAGTCAGGGATATTTACTCACCCCTCCACTTT.